This T cell receptor beta chain was recovered during a study of blood T cell repertoires in COVID-19. In the source study's methods: Nucleated cell number was recorded as an estimate derived from reference gene primer amplification. Assay: immunoSEQ multiplex PCR; the TCRdb copy retains only in-frame clones and omits some. The V and J calls and clone size come from that table; D and trimming were worked out from the DNA. The data show some 9,200 clones, approximately 80% seen once. The specimen sequenced was peripheral blood. This receptor was identified in a man aged 65 to 79 with active COVID-19.

In DNA, the CDR3 is TGTGCCAGCAGCCAAGACCCCGGTAACTATGGCTACACCTTC. Encoded protein: CASSQDPGNYGYTF. V gene TRBV3-1 (or the pseudogene TRBV3-2) combines with J gene TRBJ1-2; no reliable D call. Trimming pared 0 bases from V and 1 base from J, leaving 6 bases between. Germline lookup yields CDR1 LGHDT and CDR2 YNNKEL (reference sequence). This CDR3 is 14 amino acids long.